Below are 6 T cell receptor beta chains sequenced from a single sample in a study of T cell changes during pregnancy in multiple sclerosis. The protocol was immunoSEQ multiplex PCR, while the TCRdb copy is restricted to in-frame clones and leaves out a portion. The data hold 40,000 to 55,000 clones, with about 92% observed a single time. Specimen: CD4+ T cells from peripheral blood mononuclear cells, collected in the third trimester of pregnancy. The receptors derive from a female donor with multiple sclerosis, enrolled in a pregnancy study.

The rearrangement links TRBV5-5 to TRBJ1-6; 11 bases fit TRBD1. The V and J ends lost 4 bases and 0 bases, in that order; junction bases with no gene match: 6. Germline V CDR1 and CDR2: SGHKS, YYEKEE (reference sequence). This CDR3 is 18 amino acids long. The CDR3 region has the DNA TGTGCCAGCAGCAGCCCGGGACAGGGGGGCTCCTATAATTCACCCCTCCACTTT. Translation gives CASSSPGQGGSYNSPLHF.

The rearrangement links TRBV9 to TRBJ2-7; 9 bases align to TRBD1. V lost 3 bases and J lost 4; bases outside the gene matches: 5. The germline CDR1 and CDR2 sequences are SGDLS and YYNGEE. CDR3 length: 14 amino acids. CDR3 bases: TGTGCCAGCAGCGCAGGGACAGGGACATACGAGCAGTACTTC. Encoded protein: CASSAGTGTYEQYF.

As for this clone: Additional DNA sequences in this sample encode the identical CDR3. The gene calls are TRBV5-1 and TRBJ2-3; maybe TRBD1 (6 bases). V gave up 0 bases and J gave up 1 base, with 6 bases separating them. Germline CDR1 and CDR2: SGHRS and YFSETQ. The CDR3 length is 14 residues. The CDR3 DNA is TGCGCCAGCAGCTTGGCAGGGGGCACAGATACGCAGTATTTT. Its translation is CASSLAGGTDTQYF.

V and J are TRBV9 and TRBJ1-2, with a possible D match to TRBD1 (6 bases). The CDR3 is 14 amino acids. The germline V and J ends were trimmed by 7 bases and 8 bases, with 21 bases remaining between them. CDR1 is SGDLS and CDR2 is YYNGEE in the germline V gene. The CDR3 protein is CASGGSRTDVGYTF. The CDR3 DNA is TGTGCCAGCGGGGGCTCGAGGACAGACGTCGGCTACACCTTC.

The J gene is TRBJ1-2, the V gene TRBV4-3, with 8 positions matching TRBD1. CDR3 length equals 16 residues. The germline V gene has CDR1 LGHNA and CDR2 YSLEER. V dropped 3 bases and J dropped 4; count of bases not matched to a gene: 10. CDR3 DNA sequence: TGCGCCAGCAGCCAGATTCAGGGGGCGTTACCCTATGGCTACACCTTC. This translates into CASSQIQGALPYGYTF.

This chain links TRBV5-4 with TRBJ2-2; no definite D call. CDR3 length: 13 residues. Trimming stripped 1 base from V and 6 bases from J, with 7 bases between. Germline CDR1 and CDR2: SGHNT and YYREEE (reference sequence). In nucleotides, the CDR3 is TGTGCCAGCAGCTTGCTTTTCCCCGGGGAGCTGTTTTTT. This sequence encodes CASSLLFPGELFF.